The rows below give T cell receptor beta chains drawn from one sample of a study of STAT3 mutations in large granular lymphocyte leukemia. This table comes from immunoSEQ multiplex PCR, and its TCRdb copy is limited to in-frame clones, with some not included. The repertoire has roughly 6,600 clones, approximately 57% of them found once; the top ten carry around three quarters. The source material was peripheral blood mononuclear cells. All receptors come from a boy between 10 and 17 years old with T-cell large granular lymphocyte leukemia. Some clones in this sample may be carry-over from other donors' samples. CDR3s include the opening cysteine and the closing phenylalanine or tryptophan. Fields, in order: clone size, V gene, J gene, CDR3 protein. Rows give clone size only sometimes, using once, few, many, or a class for an expanded clone.

>few|TRBV9|TRBJ1-6
CASSAANSPLHF
>.|TRBV6-1|TRBJ1-3
CASSEGVGAGNTIYF
>.|TRBV5-1|TRBJ2-2
CASSSGSAGELFF
>.|TRBV30|TRBJ1-6
CACRHRINSPLHF
>.|TRBV6-5|TRBJ2-3
CASGRAGWSDTQYF
>.|TRBV5-5|TRBJ2-7
CASSLVTSGGEQYF
>few|TRBV5-1|TRBJ1-6
CASSSTDTNSPLHF
>.|TRBV20-1|TRBJ2-3
CSAISVDTQYF
>.|TRBV29-1|TRBJ2-7
CSVGNWDTYFSYEQYF
>.|TRBV21-1|TRBJ2-1
CASSKKLRGASYNEQFF
>.|TRBV29-1|TRBJ2-2
CSVDKGLNTGELFF
>.|TRBV7-9|TRBJ1-1
CASSPETEAFF
>few|TRBV4-2|TRBJ2-1
CASSHPGGGNEQFF
>.|TRBV5-4|TRBJ2-3
CASSETGLVSADTQYF
>.|TRBV19|TRBJ1-5
CASKTGQGYNQPQHF
>.|TRBV12-5|TRBJ1-2
CASGVEKYTF
>.|TRBV30|TRBJ1-1
CACPATATEAFF
>.|TRBV6-6|TRBJ2-5
CASSPGLAGAETQYF
>.|TRBV5-1|TRBJ2-7
CASSLGLEGDEQYF
>.|TRBV30|TRBJ2-7
CAWSPGTGVYEQYF
>.|TRBV19|TRBJ1-2
CASKREGSYGYTF
>.|TRBV20-1|TRBJ1-5
CSASGDQPQHF
>.|TRBV18|TRBJ1-1
CASSPDNRGWTEAFF
>.|TRBV5-1|TRBJ2-3
CASSLGTSGRAGADTQYF
>.|TRBV4-3|TRBJ1-3
CASSQDYRGLAGNTIYF
>.|TRBV5-1|TRBJ2-5
CASSLPLAGGPYETQYF
>few|TRBV7-9|TRBJ2-7
CASSPERTYEQYF
>few|TRBV7-2|TRBJ1-2
CASSLGIADAYTF
>once|TRBV28|TRBJ2-7
CASSPGYEQYF
>.|TRBV29-1|TRBJ2-3
CSVVDRGQGTQYF
>.|TRBV5-6|TRBJ1-5
CASSLGVRDQPQHF
>.|TRBV30|TRBJ2-5
CAWTRQGAPTQYF